Listed here are 5 T cell receptor beta chains from one sample, sequenced in a study of T cell responses to AZD1222 COVID-19 vaccine. TCRdb keeps only in-frame clones here, not all; method: immunoSEQ multiplex PCR. Among around 110,000 clones listed, roughly 93% were seen once. Source: peripheral blood, taken 28 days after the second AZD1222 dose. The receptor set was obtained from an adult who received the AZD1222 COVID-19 vaccine.

The rearrangement uses TRBV3-1 (or the pseudogene TRBV3-2) and TRBJ2-7; 9 bases match TRBD1. The germline CDR1 and CDR2 sequences are LGHDT and YNNKEL (reference sequence). The trim removed 3 bases at V and 4 bases at J, leaving 1 base unmatched. The CDR3 sequence is 13 residues long. The CDR3 here is CASSQTGGYEQYF. The CDR3 DNA is TGTGCCAGCAGCCAGACAGGGGGTTACGAGCAGTACTTC.

V and J are TRBV7-3 and TRBJ2-1; 7 bases are shared with TRBD2. CDR1 is SGHTA and CDR2 is FQGTGA in the germline V gene. The CDR3 runs 14 residues. J gave up 9 bases and V 6 bases, and 11 bases lay outside the gene matches. This CDR3 is CASRGGTPGGEQFF. Here the CDR3 DNA reads TGTGCCAGCAGGGGAGGGACCCCAGGAGGTGAGCAGTTCTTC.

This chain connects TRBV12-5 to TRBJ2-7, with D uncertain. The germline V gene has CDR1 LGHNT and CDR2 FRNRAP. The CDR3 contains 14 residues. V lost 0 bases and J 4 bases, leaving 10 bases between the germline ends. CDR3 nucleotide sequence: TGTGCTAGTGGTTTGGTAGACCGTCGATACGAGCAGTACTTC. This translates into CASGLVDRRYEQYF. The full variable domain, completed using reference TRBV12-5 and TRBJ2-7, is DARVTQTPRHKVTEMGQEVTMRCQPILGHNTVFWYRQTMMQGLELLAYFRNRAPLDDSGMPKDRFSAEMPDATLATLKIQPSEPRDSAVYFCASGLVDRRYEQYFGPGTRLTVT.

This chain links TRBV27 with TRBJ1-5; no clear D gene. V lost 3 bases to trimming and J lost 0 bases, with 12 bases between them. CDR1 is MNHEY, CDR2 SMNVEV, per germline (reference sequence). This CDR3 is 16 amino acids long. Written as DNA, the CDR3 is TGTGCCAGCAGTTTGACGGGGTACAATAGCAATCAGCCCCAGCATTTT. As protein: CASSLTGYNSNQPQHF.

The chain employs TRBV5-1 and TRBJ1-2; 9 nucleotides agree with TRBD1. V lost 4 bases, J lost 8 bases, and 9 bases stayed unmatched. The germline CDR1 and CDR2 sequences are SGHRS and YFSETQ. The CDR3 contains 14 residues. This chain's CDR3 is CASSPGQGGSGYTF. The CDR3 DNA reads as TGCGCCAGCAGCCCGGGACAGGGAGGGAGCGGCTACACCTTC.